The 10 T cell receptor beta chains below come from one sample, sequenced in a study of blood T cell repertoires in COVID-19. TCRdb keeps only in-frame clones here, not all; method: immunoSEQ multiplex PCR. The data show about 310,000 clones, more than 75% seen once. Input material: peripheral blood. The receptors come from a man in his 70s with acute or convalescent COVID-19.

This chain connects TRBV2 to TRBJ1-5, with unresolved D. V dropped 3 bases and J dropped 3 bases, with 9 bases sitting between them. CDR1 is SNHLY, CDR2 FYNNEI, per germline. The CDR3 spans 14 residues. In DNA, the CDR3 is TGTGCCAGCAGTGAGGCAGGCCCCAATCAGCCCCAGCATTTT. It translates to CASSEAGPNQPQHF. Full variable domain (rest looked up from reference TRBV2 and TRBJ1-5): EPEVTQTPSHQVTQMGQEVILRCVPISNHLYFYWYRQILGQKVEFLVSFYNNEISEKSEIFDDQFSVERPDGSNFTLKIRSTKLEDSAMYFCASSEAGPNQPQHFGDGTRLSIL.

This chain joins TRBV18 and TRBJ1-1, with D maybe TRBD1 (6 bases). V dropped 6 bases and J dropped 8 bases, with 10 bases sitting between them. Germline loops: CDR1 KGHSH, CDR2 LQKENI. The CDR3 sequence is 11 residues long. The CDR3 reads CASSQRGEAFF. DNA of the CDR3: TGTGCCAGCTCGCAAAGGGGGGAAGCTTTCTTT.

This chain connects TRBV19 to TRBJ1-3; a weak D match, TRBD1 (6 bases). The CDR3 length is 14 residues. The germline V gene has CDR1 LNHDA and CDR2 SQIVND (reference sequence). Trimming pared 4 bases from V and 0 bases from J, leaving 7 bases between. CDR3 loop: CASSRDTSGNTIYF. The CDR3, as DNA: TGTGCCAGTAGTAGGGACACCTCTGGAAACACCATATATTTT.

The CDR3 spells CASSLDYAGANVLTF. CDR3 nucleotide sequence: TGTGCCAGCAGCTTAGACTACGCTGGGGCCAACGTCCTGACTTTC. This chain uses TRBV7-9 with TRBJ2-6, with D unclear. CDR3 length: 15 amino acids. Germline values: CDR1 SEHNR, CDR2 FQNEAQ (reference sequence). The V end was cut by 1 base, the J end by 2 bases, with 6 bases between. The variable domain in full, with the rest retrieved from reference TRBV7-9 and TRBJ2-6, is DTGVSQNPRHKITKRGQNVTFRCDPISEHNRLYWYRQTLGQGPEFLTYFQNEAQLEKSRLLSDRFSAERPKGSFSTLEIQRTEQGDSAMYLCASSLDYAGANVLTFGAGSRLTVL.

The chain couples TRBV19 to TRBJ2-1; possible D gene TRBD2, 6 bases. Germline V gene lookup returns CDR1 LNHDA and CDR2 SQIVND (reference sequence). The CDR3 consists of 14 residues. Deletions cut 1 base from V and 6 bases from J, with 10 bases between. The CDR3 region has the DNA TGTGCCAGTAGTATAGGGAGACTAGGCAATGAGCAGTTCTTC. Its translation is CASSIGRLGNEQFF. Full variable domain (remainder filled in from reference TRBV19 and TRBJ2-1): DGGITQSPKYLFRKEGQNVTLSCEQNLNHDAMYWYRQDPGQGLRLIYYSQIVNDFQKGDIAEGYSVSREKKESFPLTVTSAQKNPTAFYLCASSIGRLGNEQFFGPGTRLTVL.

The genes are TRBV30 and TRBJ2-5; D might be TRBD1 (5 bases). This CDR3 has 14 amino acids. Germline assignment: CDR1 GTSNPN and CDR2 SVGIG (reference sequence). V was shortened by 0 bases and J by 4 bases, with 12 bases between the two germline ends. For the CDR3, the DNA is TGTGCCTGGAGTGTACCAGGGTCTGTAGAGACCCAGTACTTC. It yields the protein CAWSVPGSVETQYF.

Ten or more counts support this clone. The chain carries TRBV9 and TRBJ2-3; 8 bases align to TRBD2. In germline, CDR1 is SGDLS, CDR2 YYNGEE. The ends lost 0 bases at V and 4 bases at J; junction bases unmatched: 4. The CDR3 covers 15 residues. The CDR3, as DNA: TGTGCCAGCAGCGTAGATGGACTAGCATCAGATACGCAGTATTTT. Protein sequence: CASSVDGLASDTQYF.

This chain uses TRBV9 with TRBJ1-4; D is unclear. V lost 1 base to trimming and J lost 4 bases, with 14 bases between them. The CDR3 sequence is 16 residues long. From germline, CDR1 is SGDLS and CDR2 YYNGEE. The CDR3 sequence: CASSVNSGSNNEKLFF. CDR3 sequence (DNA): TGTGCCAGCAGCGTAAATTCCGGGTCCAATAATGAAAAACTGTTTTTT.

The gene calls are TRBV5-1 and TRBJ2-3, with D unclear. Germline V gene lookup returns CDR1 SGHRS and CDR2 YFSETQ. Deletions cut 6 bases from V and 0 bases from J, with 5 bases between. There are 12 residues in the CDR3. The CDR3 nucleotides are TGCGCCAGCAAGCCCAGCACAGATACGCAGTATTTT. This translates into CASKPSTDTQYF. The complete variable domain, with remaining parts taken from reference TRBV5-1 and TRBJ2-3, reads KAGVTQTPRYLIKTRGQQVTLSCSPISGHRSVSWYQQTPGQGLQFLFEYFSETQRNKGNFPGRFSGRQFSNSRSEMNVSTLELGDSALYLCASKPSTDTQYFGPGTRLTVL.

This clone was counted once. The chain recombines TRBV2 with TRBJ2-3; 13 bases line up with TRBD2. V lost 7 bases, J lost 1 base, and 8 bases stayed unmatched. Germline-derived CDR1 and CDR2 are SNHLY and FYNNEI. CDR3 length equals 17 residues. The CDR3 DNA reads TGTGCCAGCACCGGGACTAGCGGGATTCCTGGCACAGATACGCAGTATTTT. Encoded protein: CASTGTSGIPGTDTQYF.